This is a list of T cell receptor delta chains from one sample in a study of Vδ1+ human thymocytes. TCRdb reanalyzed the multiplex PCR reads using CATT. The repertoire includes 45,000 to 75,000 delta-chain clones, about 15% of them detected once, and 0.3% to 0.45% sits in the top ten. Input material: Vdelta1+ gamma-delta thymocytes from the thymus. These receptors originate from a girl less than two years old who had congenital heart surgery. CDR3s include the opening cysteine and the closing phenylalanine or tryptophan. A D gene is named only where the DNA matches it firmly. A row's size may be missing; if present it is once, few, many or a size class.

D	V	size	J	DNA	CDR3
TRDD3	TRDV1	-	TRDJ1	TGTGCTCTTGGTAAGGGATTCCGTACCCGGGGGATTGAGATCCTCACCGATAAACTCATCTTT	CALGKGFRTRGIEILTDKLIF
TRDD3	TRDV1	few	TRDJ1	TGTGCTCTTGGGGAACTTCAAGCTGGAGGGGGATTGTGGTACACCGATAAACTCATCTTT	CALGELQAGGGLWYTDKLIF
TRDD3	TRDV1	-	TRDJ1	TGTGCTCTTGGGGAAGAGACGCCCTCCCGAACTTACTGGGGGATACGAAACACCGATAAACTCATCTTT	CALGEETPSRTYWGIRNTDKLIF
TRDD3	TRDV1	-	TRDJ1	TGTGCTCTTGGGGAACGAGATTGGGGATACGGGGCCGATAAACTCATCTTT	CALGERDWGYGADKLIF
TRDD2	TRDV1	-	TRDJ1	TGTGCTCTTGGGGCCACTTCCTACCGGTCTTGGGGCTCCTACTCCGATAAACTCATCTTT	CALGATSYRSWGSYSDKLIF
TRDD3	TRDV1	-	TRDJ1	TGTGCTCTTGGGGAATTGCTTCCTACGTGGGGGATACTCTCTCTACACACCGATAAACTCATCTTT	CALGELLPTWGILSLHTDKLIF
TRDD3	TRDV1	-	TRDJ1	TGTGCTCTTGGGGAACTTCCCTCACGCGTCTGGGGGAAGGCCGCGTACACCGATAAACTCATCTTT	CALGELPSRVWGKAAYTDKLIF
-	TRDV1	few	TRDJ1	TGTGCTCTTGGGGAGACCGACTACTTGGGGGTCCCCCCGTACACCGATAAACTCATCTTT	CALGETDYLGVPPYTDKLIF
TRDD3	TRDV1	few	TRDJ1	TGTGCTCTTGGGGAACTAGTTTTCCTACTGGGGGATACGCGATTGGGTCCCGATAAACTCATCTTT	CALGELVFLLGDTRLGPDKLIF
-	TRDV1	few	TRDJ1	TGTGCTCTTGGGGAACTATACTGGAGAGACACCGATAAACTCATCTTT	CALGELYWRDTDKLIF
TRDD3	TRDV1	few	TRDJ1	TGTGCTCTTGGGGAACTGGACTGGGGGATACCCACCGATAAGCTCATCTTT	CALGELDWGIPTDKLIF
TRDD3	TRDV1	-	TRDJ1	TGTGCTCTTGGGGTCTCTCACCATCAGGGACTGGGGGAAGACGATAAACTCATCTTT	CALGVSHHQGLGEDDKLIF
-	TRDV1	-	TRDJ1	TGTGCTCTTGGGGGCCCAAGCCAGAGACTGGGTGCCCAAACTAAACTCATCTTT	CALGGPSQRLGAQTKLIF
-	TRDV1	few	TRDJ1	TGTGCTCTTGGGGAAGCCGGTCGGACTTGGCCCCACTGGGAGGTGTCCTCTTACACCGATAAACTCATCTTT	CALGEAGRTWPHWEVSSYTDKLIF
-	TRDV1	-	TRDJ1	-	CALGDSPLRHYYTDKLIF
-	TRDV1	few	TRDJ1	TGTGCTCTTGGGGAACTACGGCTTTGGGGATACACCGATAAACTCATCTTT	CALGELRLWGYTDKLIF
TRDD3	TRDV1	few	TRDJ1	TGTGCTCTTGGGGAACTTAATCGCGGGGATACCCCCGATAAACTCATCTTT	CALGELNRGDTPDKLIF
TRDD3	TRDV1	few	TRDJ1	TGTGCTCTTGGGGAACGCCCTGGGGGAGATAAACTCATCTTT	CALGERPGGDKLIF
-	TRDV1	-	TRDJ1	TGTGCTCTTGGGGCCCCCCTGCGGGGGGCCACCGATAAACTCATCTTT	CALGAPLRGATDKLIF
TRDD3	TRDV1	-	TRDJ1	TGTGCTCTTGGGGAAGGCCTTCCCCTAAGAAGTACTGGGGGATACTCGGTGCGCCATAGACTCATCTTT	CALGEGLPLRSTGGYSVRHRLIF
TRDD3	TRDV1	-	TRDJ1	TGTGCTCTTGGGGCCTATGACGGCCTTCCCATCATGTACTGGGGGATACCATACCCACCAACCGATAAACTCATCTTT	CALGAYDGLPIMYWGIPYPPTDKLIF
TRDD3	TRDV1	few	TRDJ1	TGTGCTCTTGGGGAACTTTTCTACCTGGGGGATACTTTAGATAAACTCATCTTT	CALGELFYLGDTLDKLIF
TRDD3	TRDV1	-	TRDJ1	TGTGCTCTTGGGGAACTAGATTCCGATATTAAGGCGAGCTGGGGGACGGGGGCCGATAAACTCATCTTT	CALGELDSDIKASWGTGADKLIF
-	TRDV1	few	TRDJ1	TGTGCTCTTGGGGATTCGGGCCCCGATAAACTCATCTTT	CALGDSGPDKLIF
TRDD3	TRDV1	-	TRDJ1	TGTGCTCTTGGGGAAAGTAACTTCCTACATGGCTGGGGGATACCCCACACCGATAAACTCATCTTT	CALGESNFLHGWGIPHTDKLIF
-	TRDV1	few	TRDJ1	TGTGCTCTTGAGGACCCCTCCCCCAAGGGCCACAACACCGATAAACTCATCTTT	CALEDPSPKGHNTDKLIF
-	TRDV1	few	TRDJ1	TGTGCTCTTGGGGATGGGGGCTCCTTCTCGCATACGCATACAGTGGGCGATAAACTCATCTTT	CALGDGGSFSHTHTVGDKLIF
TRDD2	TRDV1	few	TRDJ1	TGTGCTCTTGGGGGACAGGCCTTCCTACGACGTACTGGGGACGACACCGATAAACTCATCTTT	CALGGQAFLRRTGDDTDKLIF
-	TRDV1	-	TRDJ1	TGTGCTCTTGGGGAAGTTCCTAAGCTGGGGAGACGGCCCGATAAACTCATCTTT	CALGEVPKLGRRPDKLIF
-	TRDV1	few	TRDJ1	TGTGCTCTTGGGACTACCCTTCCTACCAACGGCCCCTGGGGGGATACCAGAAACACCGATAAACTCATCTTT	CALGTTLPTNGPWGDTRNTDKLIF
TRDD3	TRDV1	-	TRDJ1	TGTGCTCTTGGGGAACCTAGGCTTCGTTGCGGGGGATTCTGCGATAAACTCATCTTT	CALGEPRLRCGGFCDKLIF
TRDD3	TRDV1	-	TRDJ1	TGTGCTCTTGGGGACCTAAGGCGATACGGCGGGGGATACGGCAAACTCATCTTT	CALGDLRRYGGGYGKLIF
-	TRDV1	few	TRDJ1	TGTGCCCTTGGGGAACCAGGGGGGCTATACGCCCTACGCGATCAATTCACCGATAAACTCATCTTT	CALGEPGGLYALRDQFTDKLIF
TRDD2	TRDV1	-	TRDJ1	TGTGCTCTTGGGGAACCTCTAAAGATGGTCTTCCTACAAGCTGGGTACTACACCGATAAACTCATCTTT	CALGEPLKMVFLQAGYYTDKLIF
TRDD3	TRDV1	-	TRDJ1	TGTGCTCTTGGGGAAGTGGTGGGGGATCTATACACCGATAAACTCATCTTT	CALGEVVGDLYTDKLIF
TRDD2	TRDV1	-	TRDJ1	TGTGCTCTTGGGGACCCCCCTCACTTCCTACGGTGGGGTACCGCAGAGTACACCGATAAACTCATCTTT	CALGDPPHFLRWGTAEYTDKLIF
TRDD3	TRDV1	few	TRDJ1	TGTGCTCTTGGGGAACGAATGAGATGGGGGACCGGAAGGTGGACCGATAAACTCATCTTT	CALGERMRWGTGRWTDKLIF
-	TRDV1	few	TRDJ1	TGTGCTCTTGGGGAACTACGGGACGATAAACTCATCTTT	CALGELRDDKLIF
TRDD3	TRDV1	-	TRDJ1	TGTGCTCTTGGGGAATCCTCCCCTAAATGTACTGGGGGATACGCATTGGGGACCGATAAACTCATCTTT	CALGESSPKCTGGYALGTDKLIF
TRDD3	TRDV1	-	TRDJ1	TGTGCTCTTGGGGAAAGCCTACTGGGGGATACTGGTACATCCGATAAACTCATCTTT	CALGESLLGDTGTSDKLIF
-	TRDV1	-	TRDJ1	TGTGCTCTTGGGGAAGGCATCCTACGTATAGGGGACCGTTACACCGATAAACTCATCTTT	CALGEGILRIGDRYTDKLIF
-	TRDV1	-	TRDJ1	TGTGCTCTTGGGGAACTAAAGGGCTCGACCGATAAACTCATCTTT	CALGELKGSTDKLIF
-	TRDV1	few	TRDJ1	TGTGCTCTTGGGGAACGATCCTACAATAGCCCCAAGTACACCGATAAACTCATCTTT	CALGERSYNSPKYTDKLIF
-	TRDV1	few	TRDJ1	TGTGCTCTTGGGGACTCTTTCCGGGGATCCGATAAACTCATCTTT	CALGDSFRGSDKLIF
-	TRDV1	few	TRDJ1	TGTGCTCTTGGGGACTCCAAACCCCGACAGGCCGATAAACTCATCTTT	CALGDSKPRQADKLIF
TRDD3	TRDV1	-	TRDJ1	TGTGCTCTTGGGCCACCCGCCTTCTCTACTCCGGGGGATCGGGACGATAAACTCATCTTT	CALGPPAFSTPGDRDDKLIF
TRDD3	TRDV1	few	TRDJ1	TGTGCTCTTGGGGAAAGATTTCCTTCCAACCACTGGGGGTTGCCGTACACCGATAAACTCATCTTT	CALGERFPSNHWGLPYTDKLIF
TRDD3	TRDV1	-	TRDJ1	TGTGCTCTTGGGGAACTACCCATCGTACTGGGGGAGTACACCGATAAACTCATCTTT	CALGELPIVLGEYTDKLIF
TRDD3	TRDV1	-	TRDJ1	TGTGCTCTTGGGGATAAATCATACTGGGTAGTTGGGGGATACACCGATAGACTCATCTTT	CALGDKSYWVVGGYTDRLIF
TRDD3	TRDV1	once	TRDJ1	TGTGCTCTTGGGGAACTATCCACCTCCGATACTGGGGATCCGAGGGGACTCATCTTT	CALGELSTSDTGDPRGLIF
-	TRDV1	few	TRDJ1	TGTGCTCTTGGGGCTACAGGGAATTACACCGATAAACTCATCTTT	CALGATGNYTDKLIF
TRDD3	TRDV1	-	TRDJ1	TGTGCTCTTGGGGTCTACATCCGACCTACTGGGGATCCTAACACCGATAAACTCATCTTT	CALGVYIRPTGDPNTDKLIF
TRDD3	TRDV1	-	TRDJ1	TGTGCTCTCGCCCGCTTTAGCCCCTTGGGATACGCTACCGATAAACTCATCTTT	CALARFSPLGYATDKLIF
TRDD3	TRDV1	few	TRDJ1	TGTGCTCTTGGGGAACTCGCCTACTGGGGGATTTCGTACACCGATAAACTCATCTTT	CALGELAYWGISYTDKLIF
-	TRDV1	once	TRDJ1	TGTGCTCTTGGGGGCCTAACCTACTATCGAAGATCGACTTGGGGAACCGATAAACTCATCTTT	CALGGLTYYRRSTWGTDKLIF
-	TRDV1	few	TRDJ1	TGTGCTCTTGGGGAACTTGAGTCCTACCCCACGCGGACCGATAAACTCATCTTT	CALGELESYPTRTDKLIF
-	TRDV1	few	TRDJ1	TGTGCTCTTGGGGACGTACGATACTCTGCACTCATCTTT	CALGDVRYSALIF
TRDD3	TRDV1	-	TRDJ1	TGTGCTCTTGGGGACCCGAATACTGAAGTACTTAACTGGGGGATATCTGGTACTAGTAAACTCATCTTT	CALGDPNTEVLNWGISGTSKLIF
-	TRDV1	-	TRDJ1	TGTGCTCTTGGGGACATCCCCGATAAACTCATCTTT	CALGDIPDKLIF